The clone carrying this T cell receptor (beta chain) came up once. The target antigen is unknown. Germline lookup yields CDR1 SGDLS and CDR2 YYNGEE. CDR3 size: 14 residues. Trimming at V came to 6 bases and at J to 3 bases, leaving 5 bases not matched to a gene. The entry originates in a study of T cells in Graves' hyperthyroidism and ophthalmopathy. Amplification targeted TCR beta CDR3 regions from RNA transcripts. Primed by the HTBI set, a first-round RT-PCR was run on the TCR CDR3. TCRdb processed the multiplex PCR reads anew with MiXCR; each CDR3 protein has one entry. Here the sample spans 550,000 to 600,000 distinct CDR3 sequences, about half being singletons. Study observations and caveats: Ophthalmopathy was identified by the model a median about seven months ahead of onset. Most expanded thyroid clonotypes above 0.001 recurred in blood.

Investigators excluded patients with uncontrolled infection, other autoimmune disease, pregnancy or lactation. Orbital computed tomography, thyroid ultrasound, serum thyroxine and TRAb, and clinical symptoms together informed the diagnoses. The sequence came from an adult woman with Graves' disease, either hyperthyroidism or ophthalmopathy (not recorded which). This sequence joins TRBV9 and TRBJ2-5, with TRBD1 matching over 10 bases. The specimen sequenced was peripheral blood or thyroid tissue (not recorded which). The CDR3 spells CASMHGTGEETQYF. DNA of the CDR3: TGTGCCAGCATGCACGGGACAGGGGAAGAGACCCAGTACTTC.